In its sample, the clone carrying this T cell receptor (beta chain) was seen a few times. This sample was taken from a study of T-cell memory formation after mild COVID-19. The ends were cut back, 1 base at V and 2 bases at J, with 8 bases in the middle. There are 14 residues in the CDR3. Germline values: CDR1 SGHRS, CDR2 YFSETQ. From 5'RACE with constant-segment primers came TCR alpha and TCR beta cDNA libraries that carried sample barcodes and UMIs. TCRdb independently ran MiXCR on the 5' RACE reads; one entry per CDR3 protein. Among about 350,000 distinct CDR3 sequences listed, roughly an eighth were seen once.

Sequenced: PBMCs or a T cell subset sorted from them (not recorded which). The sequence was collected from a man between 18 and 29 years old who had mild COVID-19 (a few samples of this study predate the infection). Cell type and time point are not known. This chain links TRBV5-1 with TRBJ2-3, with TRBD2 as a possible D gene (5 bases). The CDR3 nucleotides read TGCGCCAGCAGCTTGCGACGGGACACAGATACGCAGTATTTT. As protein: CASSLRRDTDTQYF.